The T cell receptor beta chain described here comes from a study of identical twins. Findings and caveats of the study: One should note that invariant MAIT and iNKT cells could partly confound zero-insertion analyses. With monozygotic twins, out-of-frame TCR alpha sharing exceeded what models estimated. Conclusions rested on cross-sectional statistics rather than following the same donors.

About this clonotype itself: As yet, its antigen is unknown.

TCRdb re-called the 5' RACE reads through MiXCR, storing one row per CDR3 protein. The table includes about 390,000 distinct CDR3 sequences, 9% to 10% detected once. After removal of 4 bases from V and 10 bases from J, the junction contained 3 bases not matched to a gene. The CDR3 runs 11 residues. Germline-derived CDR1 and CDR2 are SGHRS and YFSETQ. This sequence joins TRBV5-1 and TRBJ2-5; 8 bases map to TRBD2. Sample: naive T cells sorted from blood. The TCR originated in a woman between 50 and 59 years old in good health. The CDR3 DNA reads TGCGCCAGCAGCCGGGGGGGAGACCAGTACTTC. This sequence encodes CASSRGGDQYF.